This T cell receptor beta chain was identified during a study of Ad26.COV2.S vaccination and SARS-CoV-2 variants. This clone was observed a single time. Antigen: not known. Findings and caveats of the study: Ad26.COV2.S recipients had broader spike-specific TCRs (P = 0.0014).

The treatment here: roughly 19 received Ad26.COV2.S at low or high dose, single or two shots; about 5 received placebo; per-sample allocation not given. The study sampled participants on day 63 after the first vaccine or placebo injection. Based in Boston, the donor was an adult of 18-55 years. Clones were read by immunoSEQ multiplex PCR, and TCRdb kept only the in-frame ones, dropping some. The data contain hundreds of thousands of clones, around nine tenths of them singletons. This CDR3 has 14 residues. Germline CDR1 and CDR2: LGHNA and YNFKEQ. Trimming left V 3 bases short and J 3 bases short, with 11 bases between.

The chain has TRBV4-2 and TRBJ1-1; D remains ambiguous. The sequence derives from a person between 18 and 65 years old who received the Ad26.COV2.S COVID-19 vaccine or a placebo. This specimen was peripheral blood, taken in a trial of Ad26.COV2.S vaccine versus placebo. This CDR3 is CASSQDLLDTEAFF. In DNA form, the CDR3 reads TGTGCCAGCAGCCAGGACCTCTTGGACACTGAAGCTTTCTTT.